This T cell receptor (beta chain) stems from a study of cytomegalovirus exposure and HLA in healthy donors. Study summary: It was reported in a later analysis that the approximately 110 validation repertoires used the same platform as the approximately 620 first-cohort repertoires.

TCRdb's table, derived via immunoSEQ multiplex PCR, lists solely in-frame clones and lacks some. The repertoire has 250,000 to 350,000 clones, around 90% of them found once; the top ten carry around 0.88%. Study results and limitations: High sensitivity and specificity were reportedly achieved when the classifier diagnosed cytomegalovirus status. The investigators catalogued 150 to 200 TCR beta chains as cytomegalovirus-associated.

As for this clone: Its antigen is currently unknown.

V dropped 6 bases and J dropped 2; count of bases not matched to a gene: 5. From germline, CDR1 is SNHLY and CDR2 FYNNEI. The CDR3 is made up of 16 amino acids. This sequence joins TRBV2 and TRBJ2-1, with 12 bases matching TRBD2. The sequenced sample was PBMCs. This sequence originates from a man in his thirties or forties in good health and CMV-seronegative. The DNA of the CDR3 is TGTGCCAGCAGAGCACTAGCGGGGGGCCCCTACAATGAGCAGTTCTTC. Its protein is CASRALAGGPYNEQFF.